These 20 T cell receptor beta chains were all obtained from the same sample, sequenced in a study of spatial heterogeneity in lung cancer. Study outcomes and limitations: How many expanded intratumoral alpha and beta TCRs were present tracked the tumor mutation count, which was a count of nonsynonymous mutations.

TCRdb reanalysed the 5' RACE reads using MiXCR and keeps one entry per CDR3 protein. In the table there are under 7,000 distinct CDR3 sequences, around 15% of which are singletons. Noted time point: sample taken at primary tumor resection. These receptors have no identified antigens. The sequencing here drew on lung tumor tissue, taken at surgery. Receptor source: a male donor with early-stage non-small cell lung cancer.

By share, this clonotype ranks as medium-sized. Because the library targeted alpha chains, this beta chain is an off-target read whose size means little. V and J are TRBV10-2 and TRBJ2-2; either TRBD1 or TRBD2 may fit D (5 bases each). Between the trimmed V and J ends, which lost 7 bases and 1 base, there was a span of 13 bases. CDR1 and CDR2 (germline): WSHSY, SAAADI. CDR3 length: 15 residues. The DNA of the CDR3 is TGCGCCAGCACTCCCGGGACCCTGAACACCGGGGAGCTGTTTTTT. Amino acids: CASTPGTLNTGELFF.

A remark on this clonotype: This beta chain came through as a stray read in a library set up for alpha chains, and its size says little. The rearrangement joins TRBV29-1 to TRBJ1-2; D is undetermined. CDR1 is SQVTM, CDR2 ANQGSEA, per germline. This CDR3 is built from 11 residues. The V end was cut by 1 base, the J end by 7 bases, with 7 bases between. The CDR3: CSVEGNLGYTF. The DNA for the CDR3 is TGCAGCGTTGAAGGGAACCTTGGCTACACCTTC.

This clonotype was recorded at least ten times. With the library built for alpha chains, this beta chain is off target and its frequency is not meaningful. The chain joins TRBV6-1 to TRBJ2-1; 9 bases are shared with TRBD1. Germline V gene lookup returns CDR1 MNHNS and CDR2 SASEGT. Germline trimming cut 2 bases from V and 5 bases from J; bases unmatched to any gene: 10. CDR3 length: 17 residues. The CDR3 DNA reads TGTGCCAGCAGTGAACAGGGTTGGGGACAGGGAAACAATGAGCAGTTCTTC. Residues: CASSEQGWGQGNNEQFF.

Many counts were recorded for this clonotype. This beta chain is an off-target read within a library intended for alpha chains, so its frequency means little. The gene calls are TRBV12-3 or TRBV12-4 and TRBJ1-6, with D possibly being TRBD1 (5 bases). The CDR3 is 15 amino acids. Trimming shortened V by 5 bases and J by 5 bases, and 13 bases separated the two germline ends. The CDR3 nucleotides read TGTGCCAGCAGTCTGACAGACTACCATAATTCACCCCTCCACTTT. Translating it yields CASSLTDYHNSPLHF.

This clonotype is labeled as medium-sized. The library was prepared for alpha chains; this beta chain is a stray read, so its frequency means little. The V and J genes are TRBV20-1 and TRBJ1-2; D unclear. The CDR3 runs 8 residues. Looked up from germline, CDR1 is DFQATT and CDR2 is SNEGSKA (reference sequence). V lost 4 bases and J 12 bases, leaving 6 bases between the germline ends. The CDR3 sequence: CSATGDTF. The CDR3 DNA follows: TGCAGTGCTACTGGTGACACCTTC.

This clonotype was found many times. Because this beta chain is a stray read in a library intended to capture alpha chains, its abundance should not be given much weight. CDR3 bases: TGCAGTGCTAGACCGCCGGGGCTAGCGGACAATGAGCAGTTCTTC. Translated: CSARPPGLADNEQFF. The chain joins TRBV20-1 to TRBJ2-1; 7 bases map to TRBD2. Trimming took 2 bases from V and 5 from J; bases not matched to a gene: 9. This CDR3 region has 15 residues. Germline CDR1 and CDR2: DFQATT and SNEGSKA (reference sequence).

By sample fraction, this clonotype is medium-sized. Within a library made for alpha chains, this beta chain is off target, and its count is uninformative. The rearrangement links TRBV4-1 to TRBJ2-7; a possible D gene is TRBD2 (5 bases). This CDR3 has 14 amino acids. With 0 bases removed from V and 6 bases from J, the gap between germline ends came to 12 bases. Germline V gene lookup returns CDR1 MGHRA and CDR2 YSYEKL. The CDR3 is CASSQDQFEGEQYF. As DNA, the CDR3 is TGCGCCAGCAGCCAAGATCAGTTCGAGGGCGAGCAGTACTTC.

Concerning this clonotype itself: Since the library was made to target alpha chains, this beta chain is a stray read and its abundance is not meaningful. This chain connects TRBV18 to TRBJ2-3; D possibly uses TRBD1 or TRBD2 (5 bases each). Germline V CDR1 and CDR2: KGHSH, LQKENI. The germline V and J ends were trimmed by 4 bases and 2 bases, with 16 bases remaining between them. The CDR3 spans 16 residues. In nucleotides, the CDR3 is TGTGCCAGCTCACTGGGACCGAGCACCGTCACAGATACGCAGTATTTT. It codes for CASSLGPSTVTDTQYF.

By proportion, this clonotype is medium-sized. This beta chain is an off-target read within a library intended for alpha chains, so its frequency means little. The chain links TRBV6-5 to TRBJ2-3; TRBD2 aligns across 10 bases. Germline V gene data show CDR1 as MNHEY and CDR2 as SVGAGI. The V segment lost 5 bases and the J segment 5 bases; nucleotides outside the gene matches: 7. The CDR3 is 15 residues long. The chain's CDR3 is CASSQLAGVGDTQYF. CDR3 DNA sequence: TGTGCCAGCAGTCAGCTAGCGGGGGTGGGAGATACGCAGTATTTT.

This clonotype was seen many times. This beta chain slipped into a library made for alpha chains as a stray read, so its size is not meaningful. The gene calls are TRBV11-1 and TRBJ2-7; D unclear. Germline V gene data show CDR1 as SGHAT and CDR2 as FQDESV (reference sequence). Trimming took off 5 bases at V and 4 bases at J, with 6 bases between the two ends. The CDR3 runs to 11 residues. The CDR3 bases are TGTGCCAGCAGCGGAATATACGAGCAGTACTTC. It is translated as CASSGIYEQYF. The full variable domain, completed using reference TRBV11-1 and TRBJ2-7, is EAEVAQSPRYKITEKSQAVAFWCDPISGHATLYWYRQILGQGPELLVQFQDESVVDDSQLPKDRFSAERLKGVDSTLKIQPAELGDSAMYLCASSGIYEQYFGPGTRLTVT.

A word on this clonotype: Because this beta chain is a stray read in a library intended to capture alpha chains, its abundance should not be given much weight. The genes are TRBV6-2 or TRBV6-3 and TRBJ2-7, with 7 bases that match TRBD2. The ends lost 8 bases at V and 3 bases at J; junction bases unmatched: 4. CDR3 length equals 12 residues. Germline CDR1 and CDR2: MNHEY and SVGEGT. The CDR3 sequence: CASGGGLYEQYF. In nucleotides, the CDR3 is TGTGCCAGCGGCGGGGGACTCTACGAGCAGTACTTC.

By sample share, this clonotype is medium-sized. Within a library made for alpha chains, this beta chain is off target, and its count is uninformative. The CDR3 loop reads CASRISGGSYNEQFF. In DNA, the CDR3 is TGTGCCAGCAGAATTAGCGGGGGCTCCTACAATGAGCAGTTCTTC. The genes are TRBV12-3 or TRBV12-4 and TRBJ2-1, with 9 bases matching TRBD2. Trimming at V came to 6 bases and at J to 0 bases, leaving 3 bases not matched to a gene. The CDR3 loop spans 15 amino acids.

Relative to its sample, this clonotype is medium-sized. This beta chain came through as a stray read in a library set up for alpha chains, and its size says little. CDR3 nucleotides: TGTGCCAGCAGTTTTCACCCAGGGGCCGGGGAGCTGTTTTTT. Residues: CASSFHPGAGELFF. The genes are TRBV12-3 or TRBV12-4 and TRBJ2-2, with TRBD1 as a possible D gene (6 bases). The CDR3 contains 14 residues. Trimming removed 3 bases at V and 6 bases at J, with 11 bases between.

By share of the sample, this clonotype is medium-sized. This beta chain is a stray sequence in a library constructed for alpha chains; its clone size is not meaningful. The CDR3 coding sequence is TGTGCCAGCAGCTTCGAACGGGAGGGCCCTCGCACAGATACGCAGTATTTT. Protein sequence: CASSFEREGPRTDTQYF. The chain has TRBV7-8 and TRBJ2-3; 8 bases are a match to TRBD2. This CDR3 region has 17 residues. Germline V lookup: CDR1 SGHVS, CDR2 FQNEAQ. After removal of 3 bases from V and 1 base from J, the junction contained 9 bases not matched to a gene. Full variable domain (rest looked up from reference TRBV7-8 and TRBJ2-3): GAGVSQSPRYKVAKRGQDVALRCDPISGHVSLFWYQQALGQGPEFLTYFQNEAQLDKSGLPSDRFFAERPEGSVSTLKIQRTQQEDSAVYLCASSFEREGPRTDTQYFGPGTRLTVL.

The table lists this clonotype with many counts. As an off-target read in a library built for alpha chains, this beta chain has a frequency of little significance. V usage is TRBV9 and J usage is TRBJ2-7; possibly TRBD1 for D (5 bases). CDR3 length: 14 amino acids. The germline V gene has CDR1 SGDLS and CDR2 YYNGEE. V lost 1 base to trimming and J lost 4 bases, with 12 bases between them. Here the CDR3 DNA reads TGTGCCAGCAGCGTAAGGGCAGGGTTATACGAGCAGTACTTC. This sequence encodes CASSVRAGLYEQYF.

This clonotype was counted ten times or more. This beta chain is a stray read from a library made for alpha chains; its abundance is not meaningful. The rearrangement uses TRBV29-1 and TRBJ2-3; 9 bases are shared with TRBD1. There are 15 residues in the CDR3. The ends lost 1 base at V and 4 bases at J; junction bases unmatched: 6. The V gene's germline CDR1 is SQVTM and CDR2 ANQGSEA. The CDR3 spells CSVEGSDRGSDTQYF. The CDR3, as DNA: TGCAGCGTTGAAGGTTCGGACAGGGGATCAGATACGCAGTATTTT.

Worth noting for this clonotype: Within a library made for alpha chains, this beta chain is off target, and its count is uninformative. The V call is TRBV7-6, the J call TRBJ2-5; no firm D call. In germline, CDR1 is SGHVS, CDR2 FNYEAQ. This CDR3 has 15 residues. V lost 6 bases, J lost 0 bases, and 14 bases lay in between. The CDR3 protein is CASSVFTGYQETQYF. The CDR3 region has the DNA TGTGCCAGCAGTGTTTTTACCGGCTACCAAGAGACCCAGTACTTC. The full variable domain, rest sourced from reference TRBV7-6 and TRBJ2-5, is GAGVSQSPRYKVTKRGQDVALRCDPISGHVSLYWYRQALGQGPEFLTYFNYEAQQDKSGLPNDRFSAERPEGSISTLTIQRTEQRDSAMYRCASSVFTGYQETQYFGPGTRLLVL.

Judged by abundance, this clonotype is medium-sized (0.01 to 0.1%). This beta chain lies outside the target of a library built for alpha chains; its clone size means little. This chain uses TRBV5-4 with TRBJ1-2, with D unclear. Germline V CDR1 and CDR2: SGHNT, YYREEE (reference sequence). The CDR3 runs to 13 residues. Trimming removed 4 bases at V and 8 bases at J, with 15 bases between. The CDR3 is CASSEDPGSGYTF. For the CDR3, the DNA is TGTGCCAGCAGCGAGGACCCAGGCAGCGGCTACACCTTC.

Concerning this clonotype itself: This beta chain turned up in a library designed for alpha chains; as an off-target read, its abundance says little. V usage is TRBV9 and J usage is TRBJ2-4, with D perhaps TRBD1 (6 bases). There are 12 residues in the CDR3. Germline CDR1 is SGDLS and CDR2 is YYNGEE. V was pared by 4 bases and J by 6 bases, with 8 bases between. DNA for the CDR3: TGTGCCAGCAGCCAAGGGGGAAACATTCAGTACTTC. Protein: CASSQGGNIQYF.

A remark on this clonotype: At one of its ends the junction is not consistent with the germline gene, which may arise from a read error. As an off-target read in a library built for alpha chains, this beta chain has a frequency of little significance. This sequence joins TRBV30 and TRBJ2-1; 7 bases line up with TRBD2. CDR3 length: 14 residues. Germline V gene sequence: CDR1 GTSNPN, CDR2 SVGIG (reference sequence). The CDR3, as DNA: TGTGCCTGGAGTTTAGGACTAGACTACAATGAGAAGTTCTTC. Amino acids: CAWSLGLDYNEKFF.